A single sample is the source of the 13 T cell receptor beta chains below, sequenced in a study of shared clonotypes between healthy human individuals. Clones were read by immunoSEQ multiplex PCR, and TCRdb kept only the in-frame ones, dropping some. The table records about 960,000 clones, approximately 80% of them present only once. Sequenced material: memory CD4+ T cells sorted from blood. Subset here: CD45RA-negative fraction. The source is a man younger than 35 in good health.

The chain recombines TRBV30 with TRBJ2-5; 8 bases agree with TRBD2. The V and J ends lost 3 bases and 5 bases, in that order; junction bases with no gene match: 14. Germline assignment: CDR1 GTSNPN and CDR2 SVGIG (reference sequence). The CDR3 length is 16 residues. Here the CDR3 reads CAWRGTRRGRVETQYF. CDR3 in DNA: TGTGCCTGGAGGGGGACTAGGAGGGGTCGGGTTGAGACCCAGTACTTC.

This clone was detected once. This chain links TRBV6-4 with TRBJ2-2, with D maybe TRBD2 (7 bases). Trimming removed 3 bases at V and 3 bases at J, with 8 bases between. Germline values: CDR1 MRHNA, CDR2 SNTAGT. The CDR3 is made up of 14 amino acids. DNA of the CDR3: TGTGCCAGCAGTGAGGGGGGGCACACCGGGGAGCTGTTTTTT. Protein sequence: CASSEGGHTGELFF.

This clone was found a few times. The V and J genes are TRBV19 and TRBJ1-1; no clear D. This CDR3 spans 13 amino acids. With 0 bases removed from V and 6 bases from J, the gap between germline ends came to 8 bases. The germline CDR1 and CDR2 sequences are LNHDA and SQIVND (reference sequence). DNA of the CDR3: TGTGCCAGTAGTATAGATGTAGGAGCTGAAGCTTTCTTT. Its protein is CASSIDVGAEAFF.

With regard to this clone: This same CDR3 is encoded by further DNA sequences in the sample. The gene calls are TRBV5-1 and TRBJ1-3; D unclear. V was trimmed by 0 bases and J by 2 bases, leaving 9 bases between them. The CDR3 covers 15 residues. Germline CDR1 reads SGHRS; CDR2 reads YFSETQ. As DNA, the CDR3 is TGCGCCAGCAGCTTGGACGGTAGTACTGGAAACACCATATATTTT. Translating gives CASSLDGSTGNTIYF.

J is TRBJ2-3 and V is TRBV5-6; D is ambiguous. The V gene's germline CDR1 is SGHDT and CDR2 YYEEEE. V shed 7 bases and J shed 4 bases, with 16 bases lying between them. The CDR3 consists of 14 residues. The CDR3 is CASRFGRSSDTQYF. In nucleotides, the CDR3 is TGTGCCAGCCGGTTTGGCAGAAGTTCAGATACGCAGTATTTT.

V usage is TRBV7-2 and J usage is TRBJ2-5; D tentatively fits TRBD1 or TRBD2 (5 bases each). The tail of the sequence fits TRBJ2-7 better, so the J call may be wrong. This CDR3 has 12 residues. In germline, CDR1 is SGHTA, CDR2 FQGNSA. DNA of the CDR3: TGTGCCAGCACCACGGGACCCCCCGAGCAGTACTTC. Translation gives CASTTGPPEQYF.

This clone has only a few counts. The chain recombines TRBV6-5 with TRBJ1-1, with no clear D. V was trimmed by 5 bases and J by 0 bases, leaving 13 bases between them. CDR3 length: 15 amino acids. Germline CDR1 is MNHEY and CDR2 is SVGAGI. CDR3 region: CASSPRPLVNTEAFF. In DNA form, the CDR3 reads TGTGCCAGCAGTCCGCGTCCCTTGGTGAACACTGAAGCTTTCTTT.

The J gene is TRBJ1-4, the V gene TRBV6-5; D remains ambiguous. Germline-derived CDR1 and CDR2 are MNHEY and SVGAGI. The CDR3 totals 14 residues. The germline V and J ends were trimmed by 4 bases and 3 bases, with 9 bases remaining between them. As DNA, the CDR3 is TGTGCCAGCAGTTCGGGTGTGGCTAATGAAAAACTGTTTTTT. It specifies CASSSGVANEKLFF.

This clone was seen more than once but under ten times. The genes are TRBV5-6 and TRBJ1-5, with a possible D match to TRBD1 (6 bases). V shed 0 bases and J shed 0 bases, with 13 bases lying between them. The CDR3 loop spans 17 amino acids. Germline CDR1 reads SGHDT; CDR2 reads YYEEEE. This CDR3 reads CASSLGGQPYSNQPQHF. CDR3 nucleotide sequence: TGTGCCAGCAGCTTGGGAGGACAGCCATATAGCAATCAGCCCCAGCATTTT.

The CDR3 region is CAWSDSSHEQYF. The DNA for the CDR3 is TGTGCCTGGAGCGACAGTTCCCACGAGCAGTACTTC. The gene calls are TRBV30 and TRBJ2-7; possibly TRBD1 for D (5 bases). Germline V lookup: CDR1 GTSNPN, CDR2 SVGIG (reference sequence). The CDR3 is 12 amino acids. V was cut by 3 bases and J by 5 bases, with 11 bases left in between. The full variable domain, with the rest looked up from reference TRBV30 and TRBJ2-7, is SQTIHQWPATLVQPVGSPLSLECTVEGTSNPNLYWYRQAAGRGLQLLFYSVGIGQISSEVPQNLSASRPQDRQFILSSKKLLLSDSGFYLCAWSDSSHEQYFGPGTRLTVT.

CDR3 in amino acids: CATIYATVYNEQFF. The CDR3 nucleotides are TGTGCCACCATTTACGCTACAGTTTACAATGAGCAGTTCTTC. V is TRBV10-3 and J is TRBJ2-1; the D is unclear. CDR1 ENHRY and CDR2 SYGVKD come from the germline V gene. Trimming took 10 bases from V and 4 from J, leaving 17 bases between them. This CDR3 spans 14 amino acids.

The CDR3 loop reads CAWAGLATNTGELFF. CDR3 coding DNA: TGTGCCTGGGCGGGACTAGCTACGAACACCGGGGAGCTGTTTTTT. This chain connects TRBV30 to TRBJ2-2; 9 nucleotides agree with TRBD2. Germline V CDR1 and CDR2: GTSNPN, SVGIG (reference sequence). The CDR3 has 15 residues. After removal of 5 bases from V and 0 bases from J, the junction contained 4 bases not matched to a gene.

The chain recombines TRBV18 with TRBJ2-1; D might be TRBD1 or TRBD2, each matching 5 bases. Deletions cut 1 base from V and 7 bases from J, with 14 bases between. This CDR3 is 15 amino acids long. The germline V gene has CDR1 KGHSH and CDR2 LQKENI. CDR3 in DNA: TGTGCCAGCTCACCACTCCGGGACGGATCGAATGAGCAGTTCTTC. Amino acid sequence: CASSPLRDGSNEQFF.